The 16 T cell receptor beta chains in this list originate from one sample, sequenced in a study of blood T cell repertoires in COVID-19. TCRdb's table, derived via immunoSEQ multiplex PCR, lists solely in-frame clones and lacks some. Among some 78,000 clones listed, roughly 90% were seen once. Sequenced sample: peripheral blood. These receptors came from a woman over 75 with active or convalescent COVID-19.

The CDR3 bases are TGTGCCAGCAGTGTAACAGGGGGCGGGGAGCCCCAGCATTTT. Its protein product is CASSVTGGGEPQHF. This chain links TRBV25-1 with TRBJ1-5; 9 positions agree with TRBD1. The CDR3 extends over 14 amino acids. V lost 4 bases to trimming and J lost 8 bases; unmatched junction nucleotides: 6. Germline CDR1 is MGHDK and CDR2 is SYGVNS.

The rearrangement uses TRBV15 and TRBJ2-3; TRBD1 might be the D (6 bases). Trimming stripped 1 base from V and 0 bases from J, with 8 bases between. Germline V CDR1 and CDR2: LNHNV, YYDKDF (reference sequence). The length of the CDR3 is 15 residues. For the CDR3, the DNA is TGTGCCACCAGCAGAGGGGGGCCCAGCACAGATACGCAGTATTTT. Amino acid sequence: CATSRGGPSTDTQYF.

The genes are TRBV5-1 and TRBJ2-1; tentatively, D is TRBD2 (6 bases). The CDR3 has 15 amino acids. Germline V gene data show CDR1 as SGHRS and CDR2 as YFSETQ. Deletions cut 4 bases from V and 4 bases from J, with 15 bases between. CDR3 amino acids: CASSASGAGYNEQFF. As DNA, the CDR3 is TGCGCCAGCAGCGCCAGCGGTGCGGGGTACAATGAGCAGTTCTTC.

The sample holds one count of this clone. The V gene is TRBV5-1, the J gene TRBJ2-1; 14 bases fit TRBD2. The J segment lost 13 bases and the V segment lost 0 bases, leaving 12 bases of the junction unmatched. This CDR3 contains 17 residues. Germline values: CDR1 SGHRS, CDR2 YFSETQ. The CDR3 here is CASSLDPLGLAGALQFF. In nucleotides, the CDR3 is TGCGCCAGCAGCTTGGACCCCCTGGGACTAGCGGGGGCTTTACAGTTCTTC.

Only one count was recorded for this clone. The CDR3 spells CASSQTTLAGENWYNEQFF. CDR3 in DNA: TGCGCCAGCAGCCAAACTACCCTAGCGGGAGAAAATTGGTACAATGAGCAGTTCTTC. The chain combines TRBV4-3 with TRBJ2-1, with 10 bases aligning to TRBD2. The CDR3 length is 19 residues. Germline V lookup: CDR1 LGHNA, CDR2 YSLEER. Trimming took 2 bases from V and 4 from J; bases not matched to a gene: 14.

The chain combines TRBV6-5 with TRBJ2-3, with TRBD2 identical over 7 bases. The V gene's germline CDR1 is MNHEY and CDR2 SVGAGI. J gave up 2 bases and V 11 bases, and 13 bases lay outside the gene matches. The CDR3 loop spans 15 amino acids. CDR3 nucleotide sequence: TGTGCCTGCGGGGCTAGCGGAGCCTACACAGATACGCAGTATTTT. Its protein product is CACGASGAYTDTQYF.

The chain couples TRBV28 to TRBJ2-3; the D gene is possibly TRBD1 (6 bases). Trimming removed 6 bases at V and 2 bases at J, with 18 bases between. This CDR3 is built from 16 residues. Germline assignment: CDR1 MDHEN and CDR2 SYDVKM. CDR3 coding DNA: TGTGCCAGCAGAATGAGGGGGTTGGGGTACACAGATACGCAGTATTTT. Translating gives CASRMRGLGYTDTQYF.

The rearrangement joins TRBV18 to TRBJ2-7; possibly TRBD2 for D (7 bases). Trimming took off 5 bases at V and 0 bases at J, with 14 bases between the two ends. The germline CDR1 and CDR2 sequences are KGHSH and LQKENI. This CDR3 has 15 amino acids. CDR3 nucleotides: TGTGCCAGCTCAGAGGTGGGAGGGGGCTCCTACGAGCAGTACTTC. Translation: CASSEVGGGSYEQYF.

The chain couples TRBV19 to TRBJ2-2, with D maybe TRBD1 (6 bases). V lost 6 bases, J lost 1 base, and 18 bases lay in between. Germline assignment: CDR1 LNHDA and CDR2 SQIVND (reference sequence). The length of the CDR3 is 17 residues. The CDR3 spells CASSPLGTPLNTGELFF. The CDR3 bases are TGTGCCAGTAGCCCTCTCGGGACACCCTTGAACACCGGGGAGCTGTTTTTT.

V gene TRBV2 combines with J gene TRBJ1-6; no clear D gene. CDR3 length equals 13 residues. V gave up 4 bases and J gave up 8 bases, with 9 bases separating them. Germline CDR1 is SNHLY and CDR2 is FYNNEI. This CDR3 reads CASSGNGDSPLHF. DNA for the CDR3: TGTGCCAGCAGTGGTAACGGAGATTCACCCCTCCACTTT.

The chain employs TRBV7-2 and TRBJ2-7, with a tentative D call TRBD2 (6 bases). The germline V gene encodes CDR1 SGHTA and CDR2 FQGNSA. The CDR3 has 17 residues. V was trimmed by 2 bases and J by 1 base, leaving 18 bases between them. This chain's CDR3 is CASSLPTGGGQSYEQYF. The CDR3, as DNA: TGTGCCAGCAGCTTACCCACTGGGGGAGGACAATCCTACGAGCAGTACTTC.

In this sample, this clone turned up once. The chain is built from TRBV3-1 (or the pseudogene TRBV3-2) and TRBJ1-5; 7 nucleotides line up with TRBD1. The germline V gene has CDR1 LGHDT and CDR2 YNNKEL (reference sequence). The CDR3 runs to 14 residues. V lost 4 bases and J lost 3; bases outside the gene matches: 3. For the CDR3, the DNA is TGTGCCAGCAGCCTACAGGGGTCCAATCAGCCCCAGCATTTT. Its translation is CASSLQGSNQPQHF.

The chain couples TRBV4-1 to TRBJ1-4; D is perhaps TRBD1 (5 bases). V was trimmed by 2 bases and J by 1 base, leaving 8 bases between them. The CDR3 has 15 residues. The germline gives CDR1 MGHRA, CDR2 YSYEKL. The CDR3 region has the DNA TGCGCCAGCAGCCAACAGGGAGGAACTAATGAAAAACTGTTTTTT. It codes for CASSQQGGTNEKLFF.

This chain links TRBV9 with TRBJ1-1; D is perhaps TRBD1 (5 bases). CDR1 and CDR2 from the germline V gene are SGDLS and YYNGEE. The CDR3 has 18 amino acids. Trimming pared 3 bases from V and 2 bases from J, leaving 23 bases between. The CDR3: CASSAWGGRRWENTEAFF. CDR3 DNA sequence: TGTGCCAGCAGCGCTTGGGGGGGAAGACGTTGGGAAAACACTGAAGCTTTCTTT.

The chain's CDR3 is CAWSPLTGANTEAFF. The DNA of the CDR3 is TGTGCCTGGAGCCCCCTGACAGGGGCGAACACTGAAGCTTTCTTT. J is TRBJ1-1 and V is TRBV30; 8 bases line up with TRBD1. The V and J ends lost 3 bases and 1 base, in that order; junction bases with no gene match: 7. The CDR3 has 15 residues. Per the germline V gene, CDR1 is GTSNPN and CDR2 is SVGIG (reference sequence).

The chain combines TRBV19 with TRBJ1-5; the match to TRBD1 covers 7 bases. The CDR3 is made up of 15 amino acids. Germline CDR1 LNHDA, CDR2 SQIVND (reference sequence). V lost 4 bases and J lost 1; bases outside the gene matches: 4. Here the CDR3 reads CASSTAGQSNQPQHF. CDR3 DNA: TGTGCCAGTAGTACGGCGGGACAGAGCAATCAGCCCCAGCATTTT.